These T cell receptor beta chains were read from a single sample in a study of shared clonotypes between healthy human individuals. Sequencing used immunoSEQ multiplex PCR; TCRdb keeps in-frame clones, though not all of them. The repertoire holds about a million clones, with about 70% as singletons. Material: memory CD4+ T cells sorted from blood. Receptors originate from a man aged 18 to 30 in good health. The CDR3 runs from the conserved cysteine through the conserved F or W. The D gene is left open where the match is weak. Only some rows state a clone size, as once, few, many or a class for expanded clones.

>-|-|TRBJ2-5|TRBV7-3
TGTGCCAGCAGCTTAGCTAGCCAAGAGACCCAGTACTTC
CASSLASQETQYF
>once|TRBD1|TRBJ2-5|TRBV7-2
TGTGCCAGCAGCTTAGCCGGGACAGGAAGGGAAGAGACCCAGTACTTC
CASSLAGTGREETQYF
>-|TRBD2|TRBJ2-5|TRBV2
TGTGCCAGCATTCGTTTAGCGGGGACCCAAGAGACCCAGTACTTC
CASIRLAGTQETQYF
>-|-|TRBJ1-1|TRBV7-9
TGTGCCAGCAGCCCACGGGACTTT
CASSPRDF
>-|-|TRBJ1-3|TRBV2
TGTGCCAGCAGTAACGGACAGTTCTCTGGAAACACCATATATTTT
CASSNGQFSGNTIYF
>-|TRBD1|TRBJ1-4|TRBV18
TGTGCCAGCTCCCCATTTACCCCGGGACAGGGGAATGAAAAACTGTTTTTT
CASSPFTPGQGNEKLFF
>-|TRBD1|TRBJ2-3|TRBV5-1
TGCGCCAGCAGCTTGAGCGGGACAGGGGGCTCCGGCACAGATACGCAGTATTTT
CASSLSGTGGSGTDTQYF
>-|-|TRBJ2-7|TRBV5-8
TGTGCCAGCAGGTCTAGCTTAAAGGCCTACGAGCAGTACTTC
CASRSSLKAYEQYF
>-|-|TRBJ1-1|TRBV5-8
TGTGCCAGCAGCTTGGTTGGGGTTACGAACACTGAAGCTTTCTTT
CASSLVGVTNTEAFF
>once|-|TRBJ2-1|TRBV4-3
TGCGCCAGCAGCCATGGGTCGGAATTTTACAATGAGCAGTTCTTC
CASSHGSEFYNEQFF
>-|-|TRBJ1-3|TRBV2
TGTGCCGGGAGGCAAGAGGCTGGAAACACCATATATTTT
CAGRQEAGNTIYF
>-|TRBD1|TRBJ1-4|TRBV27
TGTGCCAGCAGTTGGGACAGCCGTAATGAAAAACTGTTTTTT
CASSWDSRNEKLFF
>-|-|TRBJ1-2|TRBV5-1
TGCGCCAGCAGCTTGGCACTTACTAACTATGGCTACACCTTC
CASSLALTNYGYTF
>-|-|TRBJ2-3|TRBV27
TGTGCCAGCAGTTTGCCGACTATTCCCACAGATACGCAGTATTTT
CASSLPTIPTDTQYF
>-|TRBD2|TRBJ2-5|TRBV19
TGTGCCAGTAGTATAGGGGCCCTGGGAGGGGAGACCCAGTACTTC
CASSIGALGGETQYF
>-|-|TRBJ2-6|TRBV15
TGTGCCACCAGCAGAAAAACGGACGTTTCTGGGGCCAACGTCCTGACTTTC
CATSRKTDVSGANVLTF
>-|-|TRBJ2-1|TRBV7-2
TGTGCCAGCAGCTTAGAAAAGAGCTCCTACAATGAGCAGTTCTTC
CASSLEKSSYNEQFF
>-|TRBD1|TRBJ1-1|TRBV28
TGTGCCAGCAGTTCGACAGGGGGGGACACTGAAGCTTTCTTT
CASSSTGGDTEAFF
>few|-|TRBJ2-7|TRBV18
TGTGCCAGCTCACCACCATGGACAGCTGCCTACGAGCAGTACTTC
CASSPPWTAAYEQYF
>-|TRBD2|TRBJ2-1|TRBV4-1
TGCGCCAGCAGCCAGCAACTAGCGCCGAGCTCCTACAATGAGCAGTTCTTC
CASSQQLAPSSYNEQFF